These 25 T cell receptor beta chains came from one sample sequenced in a study of T cell responses to AZD1222 COVID-19 vaccine. Assay used: immunoSEQ multiplex PCR; TCRdb lists only in-frame clones, some missing. The sample shows some 40,000 clones, around 80% of them seen only once. Material: peripheral blood, obtained on day 0 of AZD1222 vaccination. Receptors were obtained from an adult in good health.

The chain is built from TRBV5-4 and TRBJ1-4; D uncertain. This CDR3 spans 15 amino acids. In germline, CDR1 is SGHNT, CDR2 YYREEE (reference sequence). V lost 5 bases and J lost 8, with 19 bases in between. Written as DNA, the CDR3 is TGTGCCAGCAGTCAGAGTGGCCAGTTTAGGGAAAAACTGTTTTTT. It translates to CASSQSGQFREKLFF. The full variable domain, with the rest looked up from reference TRBV5-4 and TRBJ1-4, is ETGVTQSPTHLIKTRGQQVTLRCSSQSGHNTVSWYQQALGQGPQFIFQYYREEENGRGNFPPRFSGLQFPNYSSELNVNALELDDSALYLCASSQSGQFREKLFFGSGTQLSVL.

The V and J genes are TRBV7-2 and TRBJ1-5, with 8 nucleotides matching TRBD1. The trim removed 1 base at V and 3 bases at J, leaving 2 bases unmatched. The CDR3 contains 15 residues. The germline V gene encodes CDR1 SGHTA and CDR2 FQGNSA. CDR3 bases: TGTGCCAGCAGCTTAGTGGGACAGGACAATCAGCCCCAGCATTTT. This gives the protein CASSLVGQDNQPQHF.

V and J are TRBV12-3 or TRBV12-4 and TRBJ1-2, with a weak D call TRBD1 (5 bases). V was pared by 5 bases and J by 4 bases, with 11 bases between. The CDR3 sequence is 13 residues long. The CDR3 protein is CASSPTGLYGYTF. CDR3 DNA sequence: TGTGCCAGCAGTCCAACAGGACTCTATGGCTACACCTTC.

V and J are TRBV2 and TRBJ1-1; perhaps TRBD1 as D (6 bases). The germline V and J ends were trimmed by 6 bases and 7 bases, with 9 bases remaining between them. Germline V gives CDR1 SNHLY, CDR2 FYNNEI. This CDR3 is built from 11 residues. CDR3 coding DNA: TGTGCCAGCAGCGGGGGCTATGAAGCTTTCTTT. It encodes CASSGGYEAFF.

The chain links TRBV30 to TRBJ1-2, with D unresolved. The CDR3 extends over 11 amino acids. The germline V and J ends were trimmed by 4 bases and 11 bases, with 14 bases remaining between them. In germline, CDR1 is GTSNPN, CDR2 SVGIG (reference sequence). The CDR3 DNA reads TGTGCCTGGACTCCGGGAATGCGGTACACCTTC. Protein: CAWTPGMRYTF.

The chain recombines TRBV6-2 or TRBV6-3 with TRBJ1-1; 7 bases align to TRBD1. This CDR3 region has 18 residues. J was trimmed by 0 bases and V by 0 bases; bases with no gene match: 10. CDR1 is MNHEY, CDR2 SVGEGT, per germline. Here the CDR3 reads CASSYSIGGSPMNTEAFF. CDR3 nucleotide sequence: TGTGCCAGCAGTTACTCGATAGGGGGCTCCCCCATGAACACTGAAGCTTTCTTT.

The chain is built from TRBV2 and TRBJ1-1; no firm D call. The CDR3 length is 13 residues. In germline, CDR1 is SNHLY, CDR2 FYNNEI. V gave up 4 bases and J gave up 3 bases, with 9 bases separating them. CDR3 loop: CASSVYTHTEAFF. The CDR3 nucleotides read TGTGCCAGCAGTGTCTACACACACACTGAAGCTTTCTTT.

The chain couples TRBV9 to TRBJ2-7, with D unresolved. Germline V CDR1 and CDR2: SGDLS, YYNGEE. This CDR3 is built from 11 residues. The ends were cut back, 2 bases at V and 3 bases at J, with 3 bases in the middle. The CDR3 DNA reads as TGTGCCAGCAGCGTGCACTACGAGCAGTACTTC. As protein: CASSVHYEQYF.

There are a few counts of this clone. CDR3 bases: TGTGCCACAGGAGCAACAAAGCCCAATCAGCCCCAGCATTTT. This translates into CATGATKPNQPQHF. The chain recombines TRBV28 with TRBJ1-5; D is uncertain. Germline-derived CDR1 and CDR2 are MDHEN and SYDVKM. Trimming cost V 10 bases and J 3 bases, with 16 bases left between them. The CDR3 is 14 residues long.

The V gene is TRBV2, the J gene TRBJ1-5, with D possibly TRBD1 on 6 matching bases. Germline loops: CDR1 SNHLY, CDR2 FYNNEI. This CDR3 region has 13 residues. V was clipped by 7 bases and J by 2 bases, with 9 bases between them. CDR3 sequence (DNA): TGTGCCAGCAAGGCAGGGGGCAATCAGCCCCAGCATTTT. Residues: CASKAGGNQPQHF.

This chain connects TRBV27 to TRBJ2-3; D is possibly TRBD1 or TRBD2 (5 bases each). The V end was cut by 6 bases, the J end by 2 bases, with 18 bases between. The V gene's germline CDR1 is MNHEY and CDR2 SMNVEV (reference sequence). The CDR3 is 16 amino acids. The CDR3 loop is CASSRFGDEDTDTQYF. DNA for the CDR3: TGTGCCAGCAGCCGCTTCGGGGACGAAGACACAGATACGCAGTATTTT.

The chain carries TRBV7-9 and TRBJ2-5; D may be TRBD2 (5 bases). The CDR3 has 14 residues. Trimming removed 1 base at V and 4 bases at J, with 10 bases between. Germline assignment: CDR1 SEHNR and CDR2 FQNEAQ (reference sequence). CDR3 residues: CASSLGGAVETQYF. CDR3 coding DNA: TGTGCCAGCAGCTTAGGGGGAGCCGTAGAGACCCAGTACTTC.

The gene calls are TRBV5-1 and TRBJ1-2; 8 nucleotides match TRBD1. Germline CDR1 reads SGHRS; CDR2 reads YFSETQ. Trimming at V came to 0 bases and at J to 8 bases, leaving 9 bases not matched to a gene. The CDR3 is 15 amino acids. The CDR3 bases are TGCGCCAGCAGCTTGGGCCCGGCAGGGGGCAGAGGCTACACCTTC. Protein sequence: CASSLGPAGGRGYTF. Based on the CDR3 plus reference TRBV5-1 and TRBJ1-2, the full variable domain is KAGVTQTPRYLIKTRGQQVTLSCSPISGHRSVSWYQQTPGQGLQFLFEYFSETQRNKGNFPGRFSGRQFSNSRSEMNVSTLELGDSALYLCASSLGPAGGRGYTFGSGTRLTVV.

This rearrangement joins TRBV27 to TRBJ2-7, with 7 bases that match TRBD1. The CDR3 length is 15 residues. The germline CDR1 and CDR2 sequences are MNHEY and SMNVEV (reference sequence). The trim removed 5 bases at V and 1 base at J, leaving 8 bases unmatched. CDR3 protein: CASSPNRGQSYEQYF. DNA for the CDR3: TGTGCCAGCAGTCCCAACAGGGGCCAATCCTACGAGCAGTACTTC.

This chain joins TRBV30 and TRBJ1-2; TRBD1 might be the D (5 bases). The V gene's germline CDR1 is GTSNPN and CDR2 SVGIG (reference sequence). V shed 2 bases and J shed 4 bases, with 11 bases lying between them. There are 13 residues in the CDR3. The CDR3 bases are TGTGCCTGGAGTCGCGACAGACCCTATGGCTACACCTTC. The encoded protein is CAWSRDRPYGYTF.

CDR3 in DNA: TGTGCCAGCAGTTACTCGACAGCGGCCTATAATTCACCCCTCCACTTT. Its protein is CASSYSTAAYNSPLHF. The V and J genes are TRBV6-6 and TRBJ1-6, with TRBD1 as a possible D gene (5 bases). Trimming took 0 bases from V and 2 from J, leaving 8 bases between them. This CDR3 has 16 residues. Germline CDR1 reads MNHNY; CDR2 reads SVGAGI (reference sequence).

The chain employs TRBV5-1 and TRBJ1-2, with TRBD1 identical over 7 bases. V was clipped by 4 bases and J by 3 bases; unmatched bases: 6. CDR3 length: 14 amino acids. Germline V gene data show CDR1 as SGHRS and CDR2 as YFSETQ. CDR3 in amino acids: CASSPKGADYGYTF. The CDR3 DNA follows: TGCGCCAGCAGCCCTAAGGGGGCGGACTATGGCTACACCTTC.

The gene calls are TRBV7-6 and TRBJ2-2; D unclear. The V end was cut by 5 bases, the J end by 4 bases, with 5 bases between. This CDR3 comprises 12 residues. In germline, CDR1 is SGHVS, CDR2 FNYEAQ. Written as DNA, the CDR3 is TGTGCCAGCAGCCTAAGCACCGGGGAGCTGTTTTTT. Its translation: CASSLSTGELFF. The whole variable domain, filled in from reference TRBV7-6 and TRBJ2-2, reads GAGVSQSPRYKVTKRGQDVALRCDPISGHVSLYWYRQALGQGPEFLTYFNYEAQQDKSGLPNDRFSAERPEGSISTLTIQRTEQRDSAMYRCASSLSTGELFFGEGSRLTVL.

V and J are TRBV2 and TRBJ1-5, with TRBD1 matching over 7 bases. Trimming at V came to 4 bases and at J to 6 bases, leaving 12 bases not matched to a gene. The CDR3 is 16 residues long. Germline values: CDR1 SNHLY, CDR2 FYNNEI. CDR3 DNA sequence: TGTGCCAGCAGTGGCCCTAGGACAGGCGGGAGTCAGCCCCAGCATTTT. Amino acids: CASSGPRTGGSQPQHF.

This CDR3 reads CATSTAAGHQETQYF. The CDR3 DNA sequence: TGTGCCACCAGTACCGCAGCGGGGCACCAAGAGACCCAGTACTTC. The V call is TRBV24-1, the J call TRBJ2-5; 7 bases line up with TRBD2. Germline V CDR1 and CDR2: KGHDR, SFDVKD. The CDR3 covers 15 residues. J gave up 0 bases and V 6 bases, and 6 bases lay outside the gene matches.

The V gene is TRBV28, the J gene TRBJ2-6, with a weak D call TRBD2 (5 bases). Germline assignment: CDR1 MDHEN and CDR2 SYDVKM. CDR3 length: 15 residues. Trimming pared 7 bases from V and 0 bases from J, leaving 10 bases between. The CDR3 region is CASTRGISGANVLTF. CDR3 bases: TGTGCCAGCACCAGAGGGATCTCTGGGGCCAACGTCCTGACTTTC.

The chain couples TRBV25-1 to TRBJ2-3; D is tentatively TRBD1 or TRBD2 (5 bases each). Germline values: CDR1 MGHDK, CDR2 SYGVNS. Trimming pared 4 bases from V and 1 base from J, leaving 12 bases between. The CDR3 spans 15 residues. CDR3 in amino acids: CASSGEGIGTDTQYF. The CDR3 DNA is TGTGCCAGCAGTGGCGAGGGGATCGGCACAGATACGCAGTATTTT.

This chain uses TRBV6-5 with TRBJ2-6; D might be TRBD2 (5 bases). Germline CDR1 and CDR2: MNHEY and SVGAGI. The V end was cut by 6 bases, the J end by 0 bases, with 9 bases between. The CDR3 length is 15 residues. The CDR3 nucleotides are TGTGCCAGCAGCGCCGGGAACTCTGGGGCCAACGTCCTGACTTTC. It specifies CASSAGNSGANVLTF.

The CDR3 loop is CSASGAAPNTGELFF. CDR3 nucleotide sequence: TGCAGTGCTAGTGGGGCAGCCCCGAACACCGGGGAGCTGTTTTTT. The V gene is TRBV20-1, the J gene TRBJ2-2; tentative D call: TRBD1 (5 bases). Trimming stripped 3 bases from V and 0 bases from J, with 11 bases between. CDR3 length: 15 residues. The germline CDR1 and CDR2 sequences are DFQATT and SNEGSKA (reference sequence).

This chain connects TRBV7-2 to TRBJ2-3, with 13 bases that match TRBD2. Germline loops: CDR1 SGHTA, CDR2 FQGNSA. V trimming: 5 bases; J trimming: 0 bases; junction bases outside the gene matches: 2. This CDR3 spans 16 amino acids. The CDR3 reads CASSAGLAGSTDTQYF. The CDR3 coding sequence is TGTGCCAGCAGCGCGGGACTAGCGGGAAGCACAGATACGCAGTATTTT.